One sample yielded the 10 T cell receptor beta chains listed below, sequenced in a study of blood T cells in healthy people across ages. Then a second PCR, running roughly 6 to 11 cycles, was carried out with a sample-barcoded 5' primer and a J-beta primer mix. TCRdb used MiXCR to reprocess the 5' RACE reads, holding one entry per CDR3 protein. The table records 790,000 or so distinct CDR3 sequences, approximately 53% of them present only once. Sequenced material: blood. The receptors were sampled from a man aged 40-50 years in good health.

This rearrangement joins TRBV7-2 to TRBJ2-3; 10 bases line up with TRBD2. The CDR3 is 16 amino acids. The V and J ends lost 1 base and 4 bases, in that order; junction bases with no gene match: 5. The germline V gene has CDR1 SGHTA and CDR2 FQGNSA. The CDR3 DNA sequence: TGTGCCAGCAGCTTAGAGAGCGGGAGGGCCGCAGATACGCAGTATTTT. This encodes CASSLESGRAADTQYF.

J is TRBJ2-1 and V is TRBV20-1; D not resolved. V dropped 6 bases and J dropped 6 bases, with 12 bases sitting between them. The CDR3 has 12 residues. Germline CDR1 is DFQATT and CDR2 is SNEGSKA (reference sequence). The CDR3 sequence is CSAPPRLNEQFF. CDR3 DNA: TGCAGTGCCCCTCCCCGACTCAATGAGCAGTTCTTC.

For this clonotype: Its ends do not fully match the called genes, so a read error is possible. The chain links TRBV20-1 to TRBJ2-4; 8 bases align to TRBD2. The end of the DNA fits TRBJ2-7 better, so the J call may be wrong. The CDR3 loop spans 14 amino acids. In germline, CDR1 is DFQATT, CDR2 SNEGSKA (reference sequence). DNA of the CDR3: TGCAGAGCTAGCCTAACTAGCGGTGGCTACGAGCAGTACTTC. Translating gives CRASLTSGGYEQYF.

The chain uses TRBV4-1 and TRBJ2-7, with TRBD1 matching 7 bases. V lost 2 bases to trimming and J lost 2 bases; unmatched junction nucleotides: 9. The CDR3 covers 16 residues. Germline V gene sequence: CDR1 MGHRA, CDR2 YSYEKL. This CDR3 is CASSQYSTGTAYEQYF. The DNA for the CDR3 is TGCGCCAGCAGCCAATACTCGACAGGGACCGCCTACGAGCAGTACTTC.

The J gene is TRBJ2-5, the V gene TRBV6-1, with D unclear. With the DNA end fitting TRBJ2-7 better, the J assignment may be wrong. Germline V gives CDR1 MNHNS, CDR2 SASEGT. The CDR3 runs to 13 residues. As DNA, the CDR3 is TGTGCCAGCAGTGAAAGCAATAGATACGAGCAGTACTTC. This sequence encodes CASSESNRYEQYF.

The count of this clonotype is one. DNA of the CDR3: TGTGCCAGCGGGGGTAGAAATCAGCCCCAGCATTTT. Translating it yields CASGGRNQPQHF. V and J are TRBV6-2 or TRBV6-3 and TRBJ1-5; D perhaps matches TRBD1 (5 bases). Germline assignment: CDR1 MNHEY and CDR2 SVGEGT. V was trimmed by 8 bases and J by 4 bases, leaving 9 bases between them. The CDR3 spans 12 residues.

V gene TRBV28 combines with J gene TRBJ2-4; TRBD1 or TRBD2 may be the D gene (5 bases each). Matching the DNA end better, TRBJ2-7 makes the J call doubtful. CDR1 and CDR2 from the germline V gene are MDHEN and SYDVKM. This CDR3 is 15 amino acids long. The CDR3 here is CASSLPQGDTYEQYF. The DNA for the CDR3 is TGTGCCAGCAGTTTACCCCAGGGAGATACCTACGAGCAGTACTTC.

There are a few counts of this clonotype. V gene TRBV12-3 or TRBV12-4 combines with J gene TRBJ2-4; D call uncertain. V lost 3 bases and J 3 bases, leaving 12 bases between the germline ends. There are 15 residues in the CDR3. This CDR3 reads CASSLSGRSKNIQYF. CDR3 bases: TGTGCCAGCAGTTTGTCCGGACGGAGCAAAAACATTCAGTACTTC.

The chain recombines TRBV29-1 with TRBJ2-1, with no clear D. Germline V gene lookup returns CDR1 SQVTM and CDR2 ANQGSEA. The length of the CDR3 is 13 residues. Trimming stripped 5 bases from V and 0 bases from J, with 8 bases between. The CDR3 reads CSVKADSYNEQFF. The DNA of the CDR3 is TGCAGCGTTAAAGCAGACTCCTACAATGAGCAGTTCTTC.

This clonotype has a handful of counts. The V and J genes are TRBV20-1 and TRBJ1-2; TRBD1 is a possible D gene (6 bases). V lost 0 bases, J lost 4 bases, and 12 bases lay in between. Germline lookup yields CDR1 DFQATT and CDR2 SNEGSKA (reference sequence). This CDR3 has 14 amino acids. This CDR3 is CSARDWDTLYGYTF. As DNA, the CDR3 is TGCAGTGCTAGAGATTGGGACACCCTCTATGGCTACACCTTC.